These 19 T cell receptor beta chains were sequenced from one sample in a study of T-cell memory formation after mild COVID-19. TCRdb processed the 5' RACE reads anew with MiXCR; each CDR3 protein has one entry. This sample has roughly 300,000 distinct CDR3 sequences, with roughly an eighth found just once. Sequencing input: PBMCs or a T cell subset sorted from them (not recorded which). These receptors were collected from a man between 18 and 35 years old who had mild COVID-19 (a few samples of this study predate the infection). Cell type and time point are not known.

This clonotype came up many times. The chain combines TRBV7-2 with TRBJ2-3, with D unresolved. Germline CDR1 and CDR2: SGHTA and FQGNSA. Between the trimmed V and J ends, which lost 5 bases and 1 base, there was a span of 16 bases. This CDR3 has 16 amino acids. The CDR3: CASSAIGFRGTDTQYF. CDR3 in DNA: TGTGCCAGCAGCGCGATTGGTTTTAGGGGCACAGATACGCAGTATTTT.

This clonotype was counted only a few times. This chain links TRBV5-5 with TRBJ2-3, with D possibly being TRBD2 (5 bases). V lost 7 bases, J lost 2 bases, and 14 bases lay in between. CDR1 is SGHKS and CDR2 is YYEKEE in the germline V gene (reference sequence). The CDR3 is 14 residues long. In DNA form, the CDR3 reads TGTGCCAGCCTGACCCGGGGAAACACAGATACGCAGTATTTT. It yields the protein CASLTRGNTDTQYF.

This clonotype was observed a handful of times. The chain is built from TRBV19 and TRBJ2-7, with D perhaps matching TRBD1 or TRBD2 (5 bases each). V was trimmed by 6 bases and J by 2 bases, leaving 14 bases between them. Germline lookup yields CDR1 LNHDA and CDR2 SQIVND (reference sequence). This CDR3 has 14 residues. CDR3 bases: TGTGCCAGTAGAACTCGGGACGGAGCCTACGAGCAGTACGTC. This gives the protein CASRTRDGAYEQYV.

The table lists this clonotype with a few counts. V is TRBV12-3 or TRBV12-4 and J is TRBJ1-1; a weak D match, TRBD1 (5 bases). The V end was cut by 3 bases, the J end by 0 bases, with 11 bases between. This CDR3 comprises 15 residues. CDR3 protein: CASSLGHSVNTEAFF. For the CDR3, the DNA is TGTGCCAGCAGTTTGGGGCACTCAGTGAACACTGAAGCTTTCTTT.

The CDR3 nucleotides are TGTGCCAGCTCAGACAGACAGGGGGCGGGAATCATGCCCCAGCATTTT. Amino acids: CASSDRQGAGIMPQHF. The J gene is TRBJ1-5, the V gene TRBV18; TRBD1 aligns across 10 bases. Germline V gene data show CDR1 as KGHSH and CDR2 as LQKENI. The J segment lost 9 bases and the V segment lost 5 bases, leaving 13 bases of the junction unmatched. The length of the CDR3 is 16 residues.

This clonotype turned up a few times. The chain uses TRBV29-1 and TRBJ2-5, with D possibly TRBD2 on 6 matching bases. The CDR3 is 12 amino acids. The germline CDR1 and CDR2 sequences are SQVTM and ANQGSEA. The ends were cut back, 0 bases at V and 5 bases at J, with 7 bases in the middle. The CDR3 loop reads CSVEDGGETQYF. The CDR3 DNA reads TGCAGCGTTGAAGATGGGGGGGAGACCCAGTACTTC. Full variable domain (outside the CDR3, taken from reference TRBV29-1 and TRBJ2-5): SAVISQKPSRDICQRGTSLTIQCQVDSQVTMMFWYRQQPGQSLTLIATANQGSEATYESGFVIDKFPISRPNLTFSTLTVSNMSPEDSSIYLCSVEDGGETQYFGPGTRLLVL.

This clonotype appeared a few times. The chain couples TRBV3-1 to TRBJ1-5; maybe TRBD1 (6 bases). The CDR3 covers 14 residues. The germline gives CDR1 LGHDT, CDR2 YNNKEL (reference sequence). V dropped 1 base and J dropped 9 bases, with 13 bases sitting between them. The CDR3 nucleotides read TGTGCCAGCAGCCAAGGGACAGCTTTGTGGCCCCAGCATTTT. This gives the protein CASSQGTALWPQHF.

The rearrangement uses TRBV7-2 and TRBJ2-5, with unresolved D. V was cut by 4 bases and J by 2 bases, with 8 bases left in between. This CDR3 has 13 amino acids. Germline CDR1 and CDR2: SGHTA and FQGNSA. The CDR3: CASSYSRQETQYF. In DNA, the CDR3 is TGTGCCAGCAGCTACTCCCGGCAAGAGACCCAGTACTTC.

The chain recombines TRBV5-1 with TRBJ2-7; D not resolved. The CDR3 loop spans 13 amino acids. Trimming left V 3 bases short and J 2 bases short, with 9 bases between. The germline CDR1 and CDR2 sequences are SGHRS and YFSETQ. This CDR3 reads CASSSPDTYEQYF. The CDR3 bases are TGCGCCAGCAGCTCCCCAGACACCTACGAGCAGTACTTC.

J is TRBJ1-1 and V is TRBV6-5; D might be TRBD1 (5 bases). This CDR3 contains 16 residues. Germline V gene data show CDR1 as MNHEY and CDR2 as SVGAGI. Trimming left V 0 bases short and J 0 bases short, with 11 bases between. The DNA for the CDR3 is TGTGCCAGCAGTTACTCGGCCGACAGCATGAACACTGAAGCTTTCTTT. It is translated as CASSYSADSMNTEAFF.

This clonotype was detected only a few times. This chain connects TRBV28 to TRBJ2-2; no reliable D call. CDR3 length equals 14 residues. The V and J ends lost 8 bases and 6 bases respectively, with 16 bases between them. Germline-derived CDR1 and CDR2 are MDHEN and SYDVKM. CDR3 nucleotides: TGTGCCAGCCACGGAGCTTCATGGCCCGGGGAGCTGTTTTTT. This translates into CASHGASWPGELFF.

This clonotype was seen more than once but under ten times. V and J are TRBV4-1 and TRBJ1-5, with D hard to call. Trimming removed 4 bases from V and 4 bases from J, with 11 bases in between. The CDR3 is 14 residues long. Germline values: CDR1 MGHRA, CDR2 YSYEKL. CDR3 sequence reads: CASSPRVLNQPQHF. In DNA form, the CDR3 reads TGCGCCAGCAGCCCTCGGGTACTTAATCAGCCCCAGCATTTT.

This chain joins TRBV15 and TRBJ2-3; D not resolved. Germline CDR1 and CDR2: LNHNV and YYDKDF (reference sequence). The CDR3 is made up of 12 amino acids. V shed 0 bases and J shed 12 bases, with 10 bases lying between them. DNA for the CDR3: TGTGCCACCAGCAGAGAAGGGATTACACAGTATTTT. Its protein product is CATSREGITQYF.

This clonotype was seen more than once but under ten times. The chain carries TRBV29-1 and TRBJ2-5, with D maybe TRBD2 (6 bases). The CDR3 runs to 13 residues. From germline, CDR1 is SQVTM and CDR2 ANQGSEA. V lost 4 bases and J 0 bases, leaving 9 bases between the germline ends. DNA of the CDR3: TGCAGCGTTGTTCGGGGGTACCAAGAGACCCAGTACTTC. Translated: CSVVRGYQETQYF.

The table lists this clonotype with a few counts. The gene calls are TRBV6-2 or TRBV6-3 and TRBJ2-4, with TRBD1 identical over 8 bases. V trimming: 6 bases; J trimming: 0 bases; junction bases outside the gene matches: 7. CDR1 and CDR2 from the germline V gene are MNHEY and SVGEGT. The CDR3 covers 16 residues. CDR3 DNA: TGTGCCAGCAGGGATGGACAGGGACTAGCCAAAAACATTCAGTACTTC. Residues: CASRDGQGLAKNIQYF.

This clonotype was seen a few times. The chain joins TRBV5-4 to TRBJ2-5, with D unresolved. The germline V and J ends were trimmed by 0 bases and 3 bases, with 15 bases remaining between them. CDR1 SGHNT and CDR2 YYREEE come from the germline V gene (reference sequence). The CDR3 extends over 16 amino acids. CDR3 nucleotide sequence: TGTGCCAGCAGCTTGGCCGCCCCGCGAACCAAAGAGACCCAGTACTTC. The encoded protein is CASSLAAPRTKETQYF.

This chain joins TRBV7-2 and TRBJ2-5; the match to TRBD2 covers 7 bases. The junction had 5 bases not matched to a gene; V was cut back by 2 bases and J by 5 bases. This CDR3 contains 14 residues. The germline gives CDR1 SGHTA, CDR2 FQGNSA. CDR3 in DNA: TGTGCCAGCAGCTTAAGACTAGCCTCGGAGACCCAGTACTTC. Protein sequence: CASSLRLASETQYF.

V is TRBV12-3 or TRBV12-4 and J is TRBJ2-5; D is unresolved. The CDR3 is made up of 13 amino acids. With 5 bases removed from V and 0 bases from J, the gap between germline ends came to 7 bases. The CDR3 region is CASSRPDQETQYF. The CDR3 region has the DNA TGTGCCAGCAGTCGACCCGACCAAGAGACCCAGTACTTC.

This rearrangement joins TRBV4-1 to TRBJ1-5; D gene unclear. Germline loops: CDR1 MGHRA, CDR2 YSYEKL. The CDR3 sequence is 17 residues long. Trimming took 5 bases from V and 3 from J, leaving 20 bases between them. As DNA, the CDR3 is TGCGCCAGCAGCTCTACCCCGACCCCTAGCTCCAATCAGCCCCAGCATTTT. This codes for CASSSTPTPSSNQPQHF.